The 27 T cell receptor beta chains listed next were all sequenced from one sample in a study of identical twins. MiXCR was run by TCRdb on the 5' RACE reads, yielding one entry per CDR3 protein. The sample has 450,000 or so distinct CDR3 sequences, less than 25% seen once. This sample was shared with a second study, whose subject was T cells expressing NK-cell markers.

The sample was CD4+ T cells sorted from blood. The receptors derive from a woman between 18 and 30 years old in good health.

This clonotype was counted a few times. The rearrangement joins TRBV6-1 to TRBJ2-5; the D gene is possibly TRBD1 (6 bases). The germline V gene has CDR1 MNHNS and CDR2 SASEGT. CDR3 size: 13 residues. With 8 bases removed from V and 5 bases from J, the gap between germline ends came to 15 bases. CDR3 loop: CASAKPGVETQYF. The CDR3 coding sequence is TGTGCCAGCGCAAAACCAGGGGTCGAGACCCAGTACTTC.

This clonotype was seen only a few times. The DNA for the CDR3 is TGCAGTGCTAGAGTGTCTAGCGGGAGGGGCAATGAGCAGTTCTTC. Translating gives CSARVSSGRGNEQFF. The chain recombines TRBV20-1 with TRBJ2-1; 12 nucleotides align to TRBD2. Germline CDR1 is DFQATT and CDR2 is SNEGSKA (reference sequence). The CDR3 is 15 amino acids. Trimming took 1 base from V and 6 from J; bases not matched to a gene: 4.

The CDR3 bases are TGTGCCAGCAGCGGAACTCAGGGGGACACCGGGGAGCTGTTTTTT. It codes for CASSGTQGDTGELFF. The chain combines TRBV14 with TRBJ2-2; 7 bases agree with TRBD1. This CDR3 comprises 15 residues. After removal of 5 bases from V and 3 bases from J, the junction contained 6 bases not matched to a gene. Germline CDR1 is SGHDN and CDR2 is FVKESK.

This clonotype turned up a few times. The gene calls are TRBV12-3 or TRBV12-4 and TRBJ2-1; 8 bases map to TRBD2. V dropped 7 bases and J dropped 9; count of bases not matched to a gene: 11. The CDR3 runs to 14 residues. The CDR3 DNA follows: TGTGCCAGCACCTACAGGGTTGGGACTAGTGAGCAGTTCTTC. It yields the protein CASTYRVGTSEQFF.

Only a few counts were recorded for this clonotype. The rearrangement joins TRBV18 to TRBJ2-1; 8 positions match TRBD2. The V gene's germline CDR1 is KGHSH and CDR2 LQKENI. Losses at the gene ends were 9 bases for V and 2 bases for J; bases not matched to a gene: 9. The CDR3 is 15 residues long. Here the CDR3 DNA reads TGTGCCAGTTTCCAGACTAGCGTGGCCTACAATGAGCAGTTCTTC. It codes for CASFQTSVAYNEQFF. Full variable domain (remainder filled in from reference TRBV18 and TRBJ2-1): NAGVMQNPRHLVRRRGQEARLRCSPMKGHSHVYWYRQLPEEGLKFMVYLQKENIIDESGMPKERFSAEFPKEGPSILRIQQVVRGDSAAYFCASFQTSVAYNEQFFGPGTRLTVL.

A few counts support this clonotype. Relative to the germline gene, one junction end is altered; a read error may explain this. The genes are TRBV12-3 or TRBV12-4 and TRBJ1-2, with D perhaps matching TRBD1 (5 bases). The CDR3 is 12 residues long. CDR3 region: CASSPAGGGNGF. The CDR3 DNA is TGTGCCAGCAGTCCCGCCGGTGGGGGGAATGGCTTC.

This clonotype was counted a few times. The chain combines TRBV20-1 with TRBJ2-7; 8 bases map to TRBD2. This CDR3 contains 14 residues. V gave up 4 bases and J gave up 0 bases; unmatched junction bases: 5. Germline assignment: CDR1 DFQATT and CDR2 SNEGSKA (reference sequence). The chain's CDR3 is CSANLAGSSYEQYF. Written as DNA, the CDR3 is TGCAGTGCTAACTTAGCGGGGAGCTCCTACGAGCAGTACTTC.

This clonotype has a handful of counts. The chain joins TRBV6-5 to TRBJ1-1; D uncertain. V was trimmed by 2 bases and J by 1 base, leaving 11 bases between them. Germline V CDR1 and CDR2: MNHEY, SVGAGI. This CDR3 contains 15 residues. DNA of the CDR3: TGTGCCAGCAGTTACGGTCCAAATGGGAACACTGAAGCTTTCTTT. It codes for CASSYGPNGNTEAFF.

The rearrangement joins TRBV25-1 to TRBJ1-5; 8 bases match TRBD1. This CDR3 has 14 residues. Germline CDR1 reads MGHDK; CDR2 reads SYGVNS. V gave up 3 bases and J gave up 7 bases; unmatched junction bases: 5. CDR3 in amino acids: CASSDLQGGQPQHF. The CDR3 DNA follows: TGTGCCAGCAGTGATCTACAGGGGGGCCAGCCCCAGCATTTT. Together with reference TRBV25-1 and TRBJ1-5, the CDR3 gives the full variable domain: EADIYQTPRYLVIGTGKKITLECSQTMGHDKMYWYQQDPGMELHLIHYSYGVNSTEKGDLSSESTVSRIRTEHFPLTLESARPSHTSQYLCASSDLQGGQPQHFGDGTRLSIL.

The genes are TRBV18 and TRBJ2-1; 7 positions match TRBD1. The length of the CDR3 is 13 residues. The germline gives CDR1 KGHSH, CDR2 LQKENI. With V trimmed by 3 bases and J by 8 bases, 4 bases remained unmatched. This CDR3 is CASSPTGKYEQFF. As DNA, the CDR3 is TGTGCCAGCTCACCGACAGGGAAATATGAGCAGTTCTTC. Variable domain in full (rest from reference TRBV18 and TRBJ2-1): NAGVMQNPRHLVRRRGQEARLRCSPMKGHSHVYWYRQLPEEGLKFMVYLQKENIIDESGMPKERFSAEFPKEGPSILRIQQVVRGDSAAYFCASSPTGKYEQFFGPGTRLTVL.

The chain links TRBV5-1 to TRBJ2-1; 9 bases are a match to TRBD2. Germline loops: CDR1 SGHRS, CDR2 YFSETQ. CDR3 length: 17 residues. Trimming at V came to 4 bases and at J to 4 bases, leaving 12 bases not matched to a gene. CDR3 sequence: CASSMTRGGAGYNEQFF. CDR3 DNA: TGCGCCAGCAGCATGACCCGCGGGGGGGCCGGGTACAATGAGCAGTTCTTC.

The rearrangement joins TRBV6-1 to TRBJ2-1, with 9 bases identical to TRBD2. Trimming cost V 6 bases and J 0 bases; bases outside gene matches: 3. This CDR3 has 15 residues. Germline CDR1 and CDR2: MNHNS and SASEGT. CDR3 in DNA: TGTGCCAGCAGGGATAGCGGGAGCTCCTACAATGAGCAGTTCTTC. The encoded protein is CASRDSGSSYNEQFF.

This clonotype has more than one count but fewer than ten. J is TRBJ2-1 and V is TRBV4-2; D is unresolved. The CDR3 consists of 15 residues. Germline V CDR1 and CDR2: LGHNA, YNFKEQ. Trimming pared 3 bases from V and 0 bases from J, leaving 9 bases between. CDR3 sequence reads: CASSHPGPSYNEQFF. CDR3 nucleotides: TGTGCCAGCAGCCACCCCGGGCCCTCCTACAATGAGCAGTTCTTC.

In DNA form, the CDR3 reads TGTGCCACCAGCAGGCCCTCCGGTAACCGGCCCTACGAGCAGTACTTC. Residues: CATSRPSGNRPYEQYF. The rearrangement links TRBV15 to TRBJ2-7; unclear D gene. Germline CDR1 is LNHNV and CDR2 is YYDKDF (reference sequence). This CDR3 has 16 residues. The V gene lost 3 bases and the J gene lost 2 bases, with 17 bases spanning the gap.

The chain links TRBV2 to TRBJ2-7, with 7 bases fitting TRBD2. The CDR3 length is 12 residues. The germline V gene encodes CDR1 SNHLY and CDR2 FYNNEI. V shed 8 bases and J 6 bases; nucleotides not matched to a gene: 7. The CDR3 sequence is CASSGSGGEQYF. DNA for the CDR3: TGTGCCAGCTCCGGTTCGGGGGGCGAGCAGTACTTC.

This chain uses TRBV20-1 with TRBJ2-1, with TRBD2 matching over 11 bases. Germline CDR1 and CDR2: DFQATT and SNEGSKA (reference sequence). After removal of 6 bases from V and 8 bases from J, the junction contained 6 bases not matched to a gene. CDR3 size: 13 residues. The DNA for the CDR3 is TGCAGTGCCAAGGGACTAGCGGCTTATGAGCAGTTCTTC. Its translation is CSAKGLAAYEQFF.

The chain couples TRBV30 to TRBJ2-5; 8 bases fit TRBD2. The V segment lost 7 bases and the J segment 5 bases; nucleotides outside the gene matches: 15. This CDR3 comprises 15 residues. The germline V gene has CDR1 GTSNPN and CDR2 SVGIG (reference sequence). Here the CDR3 DNA reads TGTGCCTACGGACGGAGCGGGAGAGGTTTGGAGACCCAGTACTTC. Protein sequence: CAYGRSGRGLETQYF.

The rearrangement joins TRBV6-1 to TRBJ2-4; TRBD1 might be the D (7 bases). V gave up 5 bases and J gave up 2 bases, with 13 bases separating them. The germline gives CDR1 MNHNS, CDR2 SASEGT. This CDR3 has 15 amino acids. The CDR3 is CASSPRGVTKNIQYF. CDR3 in DNA: TGTGCCAGCAGTCCCAGGGGGGTTACCAAAAACATTCAGTACTTC.

The chain joins TRBV10-3 to TRBJ2-5; tentatively, D is TRBD1 (6 bases). The CDR3 extends over 17 amino acids. Germline lookup yields CDR1 ENHRY and CDR2 SYGVKD. The ends were cut back, 2 bases at V and 4 bases at J, with 20 bases in the middle. CDR3 sequence: CAISEHLRTAQIETQYF. The CDR3 nucleotides are TGTGCCATCAGTGAGCACCTACGGACAGCCCAAATAGAGACCCAGTACTTC.

This sequence joins TRBV6-1 and TRBJ2-5, with TRBD2 as a possible D gene (7 bases). V was trimmed by 8 bases and J by 5 bases, leaving 24 bases between them. The CDR3 is 16 residues long. In germline, CDR1 is MNHNS, CDR2 SASEGT. Here the CDR3 DNA reads TGTGCCAGCTCGTATGGGGGGGGGCCTCGTTCTGAGACCCAGTACTTC. Its protein is CASSYGGGPRSETQYF.

V usage is TRBV29-1 and J usage is TRBJ2-3; no definite D call. The CDR3 is 11 residues long. The V end lost 4 bases, the J end lost 0 bases, and 2 bases lay between the germline ends. CDR1 is SQVTM, CDR2 ANQGSEA, per germline. CDR3 in DNA: TGCAGCGTTGGTAGCACAGATACGCAGTATTTT. This translates into CSVGSTDTQYF.

The chain combines TRBV3-1 with TRBJ2-7, with D unclear. This CDR3 comprises 13 residues. CDR1 and CDR2 (germline): LGHDT, YNNKEL (reference sequence). V lost 3 bases, J lost 0 bases, and 6 bases lay in between. Here the CDR3 reads CASSHASSYEQYF. The DNA of the CDR3 is TGTGCCAGCAGCCACGCCAGCTCCTACGAGCAGTACTTC.

The rearrangement uses TRBV20-1 and TRBJ2-7; TRBD2 agrees at 12 bases. This CDR3 is built from 17 residues. Germline trimming cut 7 bases from V and 5 bases from J; bases unmatched to any gene: 18. Germline V gene data show CDR1 as DFQATT and CDR2 as SNEGSKA (reference sequence). The CDR3, as DNA: TGCAGTGTCCAAAGAAGGAGGACTAGCGGGATGTGGGACGAGCAGTACTTC. Translated: CSVQRRRTSGMWDEQYF.

V is TRBV25-1 and J is TRBJ2-1; 10 bases are shared with TRBD2. CDR3 length: 15 residues. The germline gives CDR1 MGHDK, CDR2 SYGVNS. Trimming cost V 7 bases and J 7 bases; bases outside gene matches: 10. CDR3 residues: CASTQSGRGRNEQFF. CDR3 nucleotides: TGTGCCAGCACCCAAAGCGGGAGGGGGAGGAATGAGCAGTTCTTC.

The chain combines TRBV5-1 with TRBJ1-1; possible D gene TRBD1, 5 bases. Germline V gives CDR1 SGHRS, CDR2 YFSETQ. V was pared by 5 bases and J by 6 bases, with 11 bases between. The CDR3 extends over 12 amino acids. DNA of the CDR3: TGCGCCAGCAGGGCGTGGGGGGCTGAAGCTTTCTTT. As protein: CASRAWGAEAFF.

In its sample, this clonotype was seen a few times. J is TRBJ2-7 and V is TRBV28; 8 bases agree with TRBD1. The V and J ends lost 1 base and 4 bases, in that order; junction bases with no gene match: 9. The germline V gene has CDR1 MDHEN and CDR2 SYDVKM. The CDR3 is 16 amino acids. Here the CDR3 DNA reads TGTGCCAGCAGTTTATATGGCGCAGGGGGCGGGTACGAGCAGTACTTC. Residues: CASSLYGAGGGYEQYF. Full variable domain (remainder filled in from reference TRBV28 and TRBJ2-7): DVKVTQSSRYLVKRTGEKVFLECVQDMDHENMFWYRQDPGLGLRLIYFSYDVKMKEKGDIPEGYSVSREKKERFSLILESASTNQTSMYLCASSLYGAGGGYEQYFGPGTRLTVT.

V is TRBV4-3 and J is TRBJ2-1, with unresolved D. V dropped 3 bases and J dropped 5 bases, with 8 bases sitting between them. CDR3 length: 13 residues. Germline V gene sequence: CDR1 LGHNA, CDR2 YSLEER. In nucleotides, the CDR3 is TGCGCCAGCAGCCACAAGATGAACAATGAGCAGTTCTTC. It translates to CASSHKMNNEQFF.